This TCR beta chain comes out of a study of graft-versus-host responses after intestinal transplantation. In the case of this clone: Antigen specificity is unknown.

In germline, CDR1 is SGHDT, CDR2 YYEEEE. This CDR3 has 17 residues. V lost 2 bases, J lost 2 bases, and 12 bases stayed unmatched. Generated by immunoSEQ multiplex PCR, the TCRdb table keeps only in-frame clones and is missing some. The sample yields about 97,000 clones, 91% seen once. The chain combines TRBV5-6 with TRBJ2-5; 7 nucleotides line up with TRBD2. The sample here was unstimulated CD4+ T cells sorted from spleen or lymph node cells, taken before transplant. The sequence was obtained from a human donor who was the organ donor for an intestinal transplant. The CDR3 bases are TGTGCCAGCAGCTTTAAAGCGGGGATGAGGTGGCAAGAGACCCAGTACTTC. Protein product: CASSFKAGMRWQETQYF.